This TCR beta chain was identified in a study of response to subunit inactivated influenza vaccine. Details on this clonotype: What it recognizes is unknown. A much larger clone lies one base from this, so it may be a read error.

TCRdb ran MiXCR on the RT-PCR reads and lists one entry per CDR3 protein. Seen here are 200,000 to 300,000 distinct CDR3 sequences, less than 15% observed once, and the top ten hold approximately 8.4%. Study results and limitations: After each seasonal influenza vaccination, few new T cells are recruited, the authors suggested.

Germline V CDR1 and CDR2: DFQATT, SNEGSKA (reference sequence). This CDR3 spans 12 amino acids. This clonotype originated in a man aged 45-65 years who received an inactivated influenza vaccine. Source: non-naive T cells sorted from PBMCs, taken 14 days before vaccination. The rearrangement uses TRBV20-1 and TRBJ1-5; perhaps TRBD1 as D (5 bases). CDR3 sequence: CSAPREDQPKHF. The CDR3 DNA reads TGCAGTGCTCCCAGGGAGGATCAGCCCAAGCATTTT.